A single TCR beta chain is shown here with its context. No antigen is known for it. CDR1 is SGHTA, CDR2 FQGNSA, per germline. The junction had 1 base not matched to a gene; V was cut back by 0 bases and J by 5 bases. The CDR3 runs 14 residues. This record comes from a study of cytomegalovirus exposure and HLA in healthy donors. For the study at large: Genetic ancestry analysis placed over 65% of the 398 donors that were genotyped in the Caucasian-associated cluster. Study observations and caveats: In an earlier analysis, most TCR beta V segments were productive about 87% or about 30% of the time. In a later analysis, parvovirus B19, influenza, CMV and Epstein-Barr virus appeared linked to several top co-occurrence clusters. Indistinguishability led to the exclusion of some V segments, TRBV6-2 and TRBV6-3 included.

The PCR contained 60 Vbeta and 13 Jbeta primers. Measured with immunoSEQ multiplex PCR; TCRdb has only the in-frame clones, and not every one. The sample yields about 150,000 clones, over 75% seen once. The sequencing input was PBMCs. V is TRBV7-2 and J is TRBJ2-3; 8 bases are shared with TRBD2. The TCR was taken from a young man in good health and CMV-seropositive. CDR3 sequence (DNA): TGTGCCAGCAGCTTAGCGCTAGCGGGAGATACGCAGTATTTT. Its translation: CASSLALAGDTQYF.